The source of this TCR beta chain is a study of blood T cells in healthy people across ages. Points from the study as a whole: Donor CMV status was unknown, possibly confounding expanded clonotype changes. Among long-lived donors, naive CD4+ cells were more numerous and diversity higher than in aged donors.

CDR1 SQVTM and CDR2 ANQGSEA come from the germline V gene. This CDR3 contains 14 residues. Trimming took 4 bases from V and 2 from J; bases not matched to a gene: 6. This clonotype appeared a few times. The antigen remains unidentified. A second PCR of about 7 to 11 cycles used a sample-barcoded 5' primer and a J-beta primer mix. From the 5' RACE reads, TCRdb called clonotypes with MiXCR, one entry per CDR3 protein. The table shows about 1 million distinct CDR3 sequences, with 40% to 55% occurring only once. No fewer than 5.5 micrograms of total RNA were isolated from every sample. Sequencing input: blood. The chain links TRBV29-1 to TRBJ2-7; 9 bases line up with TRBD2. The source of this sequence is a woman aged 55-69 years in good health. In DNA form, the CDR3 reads TGCAGCGTTGTGTGGTTAGCGGGGGCCTACGAGCAGTACTTC. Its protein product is CSVVWLAGAYEQYF.